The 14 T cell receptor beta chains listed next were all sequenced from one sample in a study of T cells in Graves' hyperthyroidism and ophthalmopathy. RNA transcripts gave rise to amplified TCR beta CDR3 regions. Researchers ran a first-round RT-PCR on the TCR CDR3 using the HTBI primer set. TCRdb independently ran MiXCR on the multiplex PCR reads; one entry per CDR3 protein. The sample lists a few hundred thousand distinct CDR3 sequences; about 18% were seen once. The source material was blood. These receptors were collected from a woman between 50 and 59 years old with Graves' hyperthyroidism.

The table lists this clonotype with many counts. CDR3 residues: CASSSGGTTVEAFF. As DNA, the CDR3 is TGCGCCAGCAGCTCGGGTGGGACAACAGTTGAAGCTTTCTTT. This chain uses TRBV5-1 with TRBJ1-1; weak D call: TRBD1 (6 bases). Germline V gives CDR1 SGHRS, CDR2 YFSETQ. The CDR3 extends over 14 amino acids. V gave up 3 bases and J gave up 7 bases, with 16 bases separating them.

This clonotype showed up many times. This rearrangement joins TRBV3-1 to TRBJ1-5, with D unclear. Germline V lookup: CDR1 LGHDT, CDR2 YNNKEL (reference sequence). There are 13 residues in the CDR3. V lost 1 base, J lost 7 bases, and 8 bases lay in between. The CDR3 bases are TGTGCCAGCAGCCAAGGGCCGGGCCAGCCCCAGCATTTT. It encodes CASSQGPGQPQHF. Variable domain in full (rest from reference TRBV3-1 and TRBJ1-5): DTAVSQTPKYLVTQMGNDKSIKCEQNLGHDTMYWYKQDSKKFLKIMFSYNNKELIINETVPNRFSPKSPDKAHLNLHINSLELGDSAVYFCASSQGPGQPQHFGDGTRLSIL.

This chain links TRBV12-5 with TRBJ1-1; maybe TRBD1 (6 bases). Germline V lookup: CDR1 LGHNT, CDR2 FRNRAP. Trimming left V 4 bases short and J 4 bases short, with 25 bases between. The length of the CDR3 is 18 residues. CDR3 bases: TGTGCTAGTGGTTCCCGACCCGCCGGGGGGGGCCGGGGCACTGAAGCTTTCTTT. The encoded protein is CASGSRPAGGGRGTEAFF.

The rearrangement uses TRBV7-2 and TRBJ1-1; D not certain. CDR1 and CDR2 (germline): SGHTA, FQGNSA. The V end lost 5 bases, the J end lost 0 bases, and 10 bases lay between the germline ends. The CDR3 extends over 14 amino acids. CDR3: CASSGRTLNTEAFF. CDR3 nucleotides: TGTGCCAGCAGCGGCAGGACCTTGAACACTGAAGCTTTCTTT.

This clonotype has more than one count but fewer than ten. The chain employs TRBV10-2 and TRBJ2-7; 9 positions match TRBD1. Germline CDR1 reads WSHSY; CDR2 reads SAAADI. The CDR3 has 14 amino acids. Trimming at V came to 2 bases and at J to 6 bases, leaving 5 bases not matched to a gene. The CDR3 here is CASSEVGTGTEQYV. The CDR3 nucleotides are TGCGCCAGCAGTGAGGTTGGGACAGGGACCGAGCAGTACGTC.

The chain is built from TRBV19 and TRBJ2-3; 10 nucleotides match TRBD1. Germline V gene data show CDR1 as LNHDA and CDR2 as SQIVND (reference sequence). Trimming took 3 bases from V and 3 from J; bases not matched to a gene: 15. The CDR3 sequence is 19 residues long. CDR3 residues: CASSISSPLTGGWTDTQYF. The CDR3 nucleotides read TGTGCCAGTAGTATCTCCTCCCCATTGACAGGGGGCTGGACAGATACGCAGTATTTT.

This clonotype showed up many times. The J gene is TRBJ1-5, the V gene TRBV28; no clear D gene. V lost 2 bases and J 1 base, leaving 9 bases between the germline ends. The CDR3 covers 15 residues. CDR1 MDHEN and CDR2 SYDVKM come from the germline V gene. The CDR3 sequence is CASSLALGSNQPQHF. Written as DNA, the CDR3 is TGTGCCAGCAGTTTAGCCCTAGGGAGCAATCAGCCCCAGCATTTT.

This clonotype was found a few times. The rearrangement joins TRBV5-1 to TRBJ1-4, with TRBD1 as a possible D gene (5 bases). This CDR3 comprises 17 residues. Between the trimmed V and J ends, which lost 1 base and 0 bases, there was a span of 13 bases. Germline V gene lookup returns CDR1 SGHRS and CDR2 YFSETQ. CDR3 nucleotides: TGCGCCAGCAGCTTGTCTTCAGGGTGGGCAACTAATGAAAAACTGTTTTTT. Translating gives CASSLSSGWATNEKLFF.

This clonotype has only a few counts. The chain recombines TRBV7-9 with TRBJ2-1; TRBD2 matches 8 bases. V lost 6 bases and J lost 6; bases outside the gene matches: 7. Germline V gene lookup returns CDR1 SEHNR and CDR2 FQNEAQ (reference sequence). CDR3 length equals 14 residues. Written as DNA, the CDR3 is TGTGCCAGCAGAAGCGGGAGTTGGCGCAATGAGCAGTTCTTC. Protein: CASRSGSWRNEQFF. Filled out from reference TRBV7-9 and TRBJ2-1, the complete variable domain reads DTGVSQNPRHKITKRGQNVTFRCDPISEHNRLYWYRQTLGQGPEFLTYFQNEAQLEKSRLLSDRFSAERPKGSFSTLEIQRTEQGDSAMYLCASRSGSWRNEQFFGPGTRLTVL.

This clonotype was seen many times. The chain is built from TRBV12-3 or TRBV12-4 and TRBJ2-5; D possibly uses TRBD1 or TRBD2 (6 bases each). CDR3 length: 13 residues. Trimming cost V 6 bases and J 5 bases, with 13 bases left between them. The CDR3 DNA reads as TGTGCCAGCAGGGCCCCGGGGGCGGAGACCCAGTACTTC. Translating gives CASRAPGAETQYF.

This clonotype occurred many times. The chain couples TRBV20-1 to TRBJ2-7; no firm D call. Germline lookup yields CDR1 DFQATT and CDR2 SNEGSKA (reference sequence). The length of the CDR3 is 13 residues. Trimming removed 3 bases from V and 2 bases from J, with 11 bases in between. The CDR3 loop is CSASGSDPYEQYV. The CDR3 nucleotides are TGCAGTGCTAGTGGCAGCGACCCCTACGAGCAGTACGTC.

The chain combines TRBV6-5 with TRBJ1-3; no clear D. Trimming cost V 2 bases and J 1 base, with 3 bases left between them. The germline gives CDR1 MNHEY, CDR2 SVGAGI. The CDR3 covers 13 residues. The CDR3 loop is CASSYGSGNTIYF. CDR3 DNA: TGTGCCAGCAGTTACGGGTCTGGAAACACCATATATTTT.

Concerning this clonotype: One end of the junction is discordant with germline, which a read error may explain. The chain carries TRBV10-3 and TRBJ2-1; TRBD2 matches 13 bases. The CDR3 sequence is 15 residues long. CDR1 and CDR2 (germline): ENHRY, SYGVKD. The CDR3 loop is CATSVGLAGVGEQFF. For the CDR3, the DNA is TGTGCCACCAGTGTAGGACTAGCGGGAGTCGGCGAGCAGTTCTTC.

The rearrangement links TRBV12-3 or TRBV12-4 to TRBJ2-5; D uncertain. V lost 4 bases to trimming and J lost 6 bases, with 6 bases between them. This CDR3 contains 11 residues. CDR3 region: CASSSLKTQYF. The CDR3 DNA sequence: TGTGCCAGCAGTTCCTTGAAGACCCAGTACTTC.